This TCR beta chain was documented in a study of cytomegalovirus exposure and HLA in healthy donors. PCR used 60 Vbeta primers and 13 Jbeta primers. Produced via immunoSEQ multiplex PCR; TCRdb's table is partial and in-frame only. This repertoire includes fewer than 95,000 clones. With V trimmed by 6 bases and J by 9 bases, 7 bases remained unmatched. Per germline, CDR1 LGHNT and CDR2 FRNRAP. The CDR3 spans 12 residues. The sequenced sample consisted of PBMCs. J is TRBJ2-7 and V is TRBV12-5, with 8 bases that match TRBD1. This clonotype was obtained from a woman aged 40 to 50 in good health and CMV-seropositive. The CDR3 loop reads CASGKDRGAQYF. CDR3 DNA: TGTGCTAGTGGGAAAGACAGGGGAGCGCAGTACTTC.